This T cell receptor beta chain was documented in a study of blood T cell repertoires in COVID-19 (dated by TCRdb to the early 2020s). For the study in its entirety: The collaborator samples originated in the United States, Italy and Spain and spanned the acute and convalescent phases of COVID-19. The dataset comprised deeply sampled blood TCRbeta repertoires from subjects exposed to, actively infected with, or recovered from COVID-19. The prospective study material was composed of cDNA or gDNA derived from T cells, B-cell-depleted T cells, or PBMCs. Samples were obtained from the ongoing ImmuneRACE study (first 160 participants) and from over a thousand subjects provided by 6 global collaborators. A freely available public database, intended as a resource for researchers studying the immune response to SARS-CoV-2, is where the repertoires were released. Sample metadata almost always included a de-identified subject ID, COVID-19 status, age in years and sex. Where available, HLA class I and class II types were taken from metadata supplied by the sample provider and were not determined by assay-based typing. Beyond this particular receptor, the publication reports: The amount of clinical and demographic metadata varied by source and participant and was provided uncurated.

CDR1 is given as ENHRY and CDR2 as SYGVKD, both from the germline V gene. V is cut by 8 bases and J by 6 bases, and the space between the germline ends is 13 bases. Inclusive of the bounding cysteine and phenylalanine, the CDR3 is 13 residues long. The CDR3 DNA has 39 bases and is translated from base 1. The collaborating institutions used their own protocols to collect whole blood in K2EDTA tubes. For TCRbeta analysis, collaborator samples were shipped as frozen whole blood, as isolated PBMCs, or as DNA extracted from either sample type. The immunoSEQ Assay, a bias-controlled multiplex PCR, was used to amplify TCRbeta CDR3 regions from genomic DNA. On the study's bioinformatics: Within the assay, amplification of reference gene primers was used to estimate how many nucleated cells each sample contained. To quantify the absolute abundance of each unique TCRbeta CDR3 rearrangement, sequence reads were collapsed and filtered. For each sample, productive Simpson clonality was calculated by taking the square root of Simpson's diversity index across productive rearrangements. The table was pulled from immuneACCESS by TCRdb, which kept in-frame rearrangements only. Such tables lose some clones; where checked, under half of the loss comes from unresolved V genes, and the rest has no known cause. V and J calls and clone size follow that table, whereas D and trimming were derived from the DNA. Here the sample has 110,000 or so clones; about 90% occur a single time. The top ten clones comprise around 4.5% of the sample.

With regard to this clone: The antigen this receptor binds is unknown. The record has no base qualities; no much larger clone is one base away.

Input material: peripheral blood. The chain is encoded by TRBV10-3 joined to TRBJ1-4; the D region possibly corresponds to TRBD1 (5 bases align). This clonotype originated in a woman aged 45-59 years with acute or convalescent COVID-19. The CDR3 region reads CAIGGGKDEKLFF. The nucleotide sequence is TGTGCCATCGGGGGGGGGAAGGATGAAAAACTGTTTTTT.